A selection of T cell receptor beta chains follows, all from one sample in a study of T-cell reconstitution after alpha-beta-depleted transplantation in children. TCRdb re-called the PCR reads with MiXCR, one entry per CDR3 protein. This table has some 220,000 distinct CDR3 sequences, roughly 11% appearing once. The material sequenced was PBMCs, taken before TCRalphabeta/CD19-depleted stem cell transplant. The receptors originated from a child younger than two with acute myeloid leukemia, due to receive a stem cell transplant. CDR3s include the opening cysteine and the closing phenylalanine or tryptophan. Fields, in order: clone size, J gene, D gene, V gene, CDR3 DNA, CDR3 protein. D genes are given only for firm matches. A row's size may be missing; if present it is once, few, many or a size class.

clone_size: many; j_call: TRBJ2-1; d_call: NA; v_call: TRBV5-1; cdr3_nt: TGCGCCAGCAGCTTGGGCAGGGCATACAATGAGCAGTTCTTC; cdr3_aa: CASSLGRAYNEQFF
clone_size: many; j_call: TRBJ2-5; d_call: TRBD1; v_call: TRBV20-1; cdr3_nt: TGCAGTGCTTCCGGGACAGGGGGTCAAGAGACCCAGTACTTC; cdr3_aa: CSASGTGGQETQYF
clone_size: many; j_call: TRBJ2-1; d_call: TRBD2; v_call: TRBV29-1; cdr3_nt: TGCAGCGTCCCCAGGGCGGGGGGGGCCTATGAGCAGTTCTTC; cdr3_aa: CSVPRAGGAYEQFF
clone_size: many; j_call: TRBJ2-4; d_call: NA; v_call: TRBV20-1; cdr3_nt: TGCAGTGCTATCGAATTAGCAGGTTCCAAAAACATTCAGTACTTC; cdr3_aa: CSAIELAGSKNIQYF
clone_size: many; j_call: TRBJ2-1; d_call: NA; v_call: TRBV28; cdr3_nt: TGTGCCAGCAGTTTTACCCCACGGCGGGCAAATGAGCAGTTCTTC; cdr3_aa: CASSFTPRRANEQFF
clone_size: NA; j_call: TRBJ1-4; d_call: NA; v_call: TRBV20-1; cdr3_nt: TGCAGTGCTAGAGAGGCAGGCCTCAATGAAAAACTGTTTTTT; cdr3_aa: CSAREAGLNEKLFF
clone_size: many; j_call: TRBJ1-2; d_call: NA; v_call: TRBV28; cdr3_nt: TGTGCCAGCAGTTTCGACCCGACTAACTATGGCTACACCTTC; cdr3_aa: CASSFDPTNYGYTF
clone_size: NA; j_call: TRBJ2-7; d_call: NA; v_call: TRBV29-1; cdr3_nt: TGCAGCGCTGAAGATCTTGGCTACGAGCAGTACTTC; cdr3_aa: CSAEDLGYEQYF
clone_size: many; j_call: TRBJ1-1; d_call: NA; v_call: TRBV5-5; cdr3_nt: TGTGCCAGCAGCTTGATTGGGACCACCAACACTGAAGCTTTCTTT; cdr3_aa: CASSLIGTTNTEAFF
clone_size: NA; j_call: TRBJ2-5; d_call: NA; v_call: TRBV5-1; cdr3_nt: TGCGCCAGCAGCTTGTCAGGAGCGGGTCAAGAGACCCAGTACTTC; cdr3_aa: CASSLSGAGQETQYF
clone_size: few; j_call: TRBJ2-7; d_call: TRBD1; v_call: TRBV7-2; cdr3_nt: TGTGCCAGCAGCTCCCGACAGGGGGTATCCTACGAGCAGTACTTC; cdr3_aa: CASSSRQGVSYEQYF
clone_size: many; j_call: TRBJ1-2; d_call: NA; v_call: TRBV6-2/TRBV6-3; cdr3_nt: TGTGCCAGCAGTTCTGGGGGAACCATATATGGCTACACCTTC; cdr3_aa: CASSSGGTIYGYTF
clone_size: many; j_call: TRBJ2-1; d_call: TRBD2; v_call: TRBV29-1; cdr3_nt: TGCAGCGTTGCCGCAAGACTAGCTGACAATGAGCAGTTCTTC; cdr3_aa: CSVAARLADNEQFF
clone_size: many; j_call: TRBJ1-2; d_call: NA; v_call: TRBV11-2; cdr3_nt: TGTGCCAGCAGCCCGCGGGACGGATATGGCTACACCTTC; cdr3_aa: CASSPRDGYGYTF
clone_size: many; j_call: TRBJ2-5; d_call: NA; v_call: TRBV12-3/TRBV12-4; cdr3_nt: TGTGCCAGCAGTTTACGCGTCCCTGAGACCCAGTACTTC; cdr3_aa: CASSLRVPETQYF
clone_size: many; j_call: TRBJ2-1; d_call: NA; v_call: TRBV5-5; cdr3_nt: TGTGCCAGCAGCTTGGGTGCAGGGGAGCAGTTCTTC; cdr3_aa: CASSLGAGEQFF
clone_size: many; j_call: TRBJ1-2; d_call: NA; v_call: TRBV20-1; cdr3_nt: TGCAGTGCTAGATCTACCTGGGTGAGCTACACCTTC; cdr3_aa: CSARSTWVSYTF
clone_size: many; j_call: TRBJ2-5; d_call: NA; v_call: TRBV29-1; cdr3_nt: TGCAGCGTTGCCGAGGGCCGCATCGAGACCCAGTACTTC; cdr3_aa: CSVAEGRIETQYF
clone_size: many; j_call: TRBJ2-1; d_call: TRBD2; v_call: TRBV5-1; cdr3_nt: TGCGCCAGCAGCCGAGTGCCCAGGACTAGCGGGACCTACAATGAGCAGTTCTTC; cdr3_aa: CASSRVPRTSGTYNEQFF
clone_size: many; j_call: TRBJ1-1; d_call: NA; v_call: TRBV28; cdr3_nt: TGTGCCAGCCCCCCCGGGCGGACCTTGAACACTGAAGCTTTCTTT; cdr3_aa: CASPPGRTLNTEAFF
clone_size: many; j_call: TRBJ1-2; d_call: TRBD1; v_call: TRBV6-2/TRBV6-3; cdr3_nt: TGTGCCAGCAGCCCAGGGACAGTCTTCTATGGCTACACCTTC; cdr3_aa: CASSPGTVFYGYTF
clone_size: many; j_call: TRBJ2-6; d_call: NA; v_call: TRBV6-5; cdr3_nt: TGTGCCAGCAGTTACGGTGACGACTCTGGGGCCAACGTCCTGACTTTC; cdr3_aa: CASSYGDDSGANVLTF
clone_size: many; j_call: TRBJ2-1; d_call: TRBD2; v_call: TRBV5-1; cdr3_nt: TGCGCCAGCAGCTTGGTACTAGCGGGAGCATGGGAGCAGTTCTTC; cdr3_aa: CASSLVLAGAWEQFF
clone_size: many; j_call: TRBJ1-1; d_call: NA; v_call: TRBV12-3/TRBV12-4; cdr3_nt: TGTGCCAGCAGTTTAGAGGGGCCTGAAGCTTTCTTT; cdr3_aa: CASSLEGPEAFF
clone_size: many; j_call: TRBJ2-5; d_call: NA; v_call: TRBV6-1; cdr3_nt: TGTGCCAGCAGTGAATCCATCTGGGACACAGAGACCCAGTACTTC; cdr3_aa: CASSESIWDTETQYF
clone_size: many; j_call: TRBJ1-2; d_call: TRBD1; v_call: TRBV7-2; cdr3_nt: TGTGCCAGCAGCCGAAAAGGGACAGGGAACTATGGCTACACCTTC; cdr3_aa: CASSRKGTGNYGYTF
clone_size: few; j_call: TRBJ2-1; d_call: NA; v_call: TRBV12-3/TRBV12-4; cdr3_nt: TGTGCCAGCAGTTTCTACCCCGAGGACGAGCAGTTCTTC; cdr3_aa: CASSFYPEDEQFF
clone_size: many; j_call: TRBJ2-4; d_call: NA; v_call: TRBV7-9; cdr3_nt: TGTGCCAGCTCGGGGGACAGCCTAGCCAAAAACATTCAGTACTTC; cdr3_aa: CASSGDSLAKNIQYF
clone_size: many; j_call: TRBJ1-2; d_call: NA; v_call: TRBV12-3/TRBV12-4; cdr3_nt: TGTGCCAGCCGTGAGGGGGGCGGCTATGGCTACACCTTC; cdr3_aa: CASREGGGYGYTF
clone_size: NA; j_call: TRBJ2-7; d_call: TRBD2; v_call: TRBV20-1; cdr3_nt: TGCAGTGCTCCGACTGACTTGGGGACTAACAACGAGCAGTACTTC; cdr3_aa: CSAPTDLGTNNEQYF
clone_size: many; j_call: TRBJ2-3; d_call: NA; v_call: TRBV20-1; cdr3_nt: TGCAGTGCTAGGGGAGCGGCGGGTCACACAGATACGCAGTATTTT; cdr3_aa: CSARGAAGHTDTQYF
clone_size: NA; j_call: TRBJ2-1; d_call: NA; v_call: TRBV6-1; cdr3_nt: TGTGCCAGCTATTTCCGAGAAAGCTCCTACAATGAGCAGTTCTTC; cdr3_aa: CASYFRESSYNEQFF
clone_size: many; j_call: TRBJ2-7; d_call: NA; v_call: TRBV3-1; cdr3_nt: TGTGCCAGCAGCCAGGTTGGAGGAGCTGGGAGCGAGCAGTACTTC; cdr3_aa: CASSQVGGAGSEQYF
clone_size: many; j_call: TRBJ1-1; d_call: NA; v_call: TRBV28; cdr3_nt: TGTGCCAGCAGCTCCTCATTGAACACTGAAGCTTTCTTT; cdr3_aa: CASSSSLNTEAFF
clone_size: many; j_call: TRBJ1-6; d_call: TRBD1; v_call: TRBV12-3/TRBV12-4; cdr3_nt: TGTGCCAGCAGTTTACAGGGGGATTCACCCCTCCACTTT; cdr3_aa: CASSLQGDSPLHF
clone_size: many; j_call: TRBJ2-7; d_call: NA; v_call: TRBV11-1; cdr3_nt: TGTGCCAGCAGCTTAGTCAGGGACAACGAGCAGTACTTC; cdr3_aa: CASSLVRDNEQYF
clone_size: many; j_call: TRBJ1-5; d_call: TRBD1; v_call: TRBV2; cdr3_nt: TGTGCCAGCAGGGCCGGGACAGGGGGCAATCAGCCCCAGCATTTT; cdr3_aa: CASRAGTGGNQPQHF
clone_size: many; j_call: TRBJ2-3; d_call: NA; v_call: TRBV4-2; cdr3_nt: TGTGCCAGCAGCCGTGCAGAATTCTTAGGCACAGATACGCAGTATTTT; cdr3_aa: CASSRAEFLGTDTQYF
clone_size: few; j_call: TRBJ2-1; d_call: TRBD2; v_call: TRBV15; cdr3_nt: TGTGCCACCAGCCACCACAATAGCGGGAGGGCCAATGAGCAGTTCTTC; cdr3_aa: CATSHHNSGRANEQFF
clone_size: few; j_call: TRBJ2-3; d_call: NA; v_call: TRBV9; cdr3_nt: TGTGCCAGCAGCGTAGGACAGGTTGGAGATACGCAGTATTTT; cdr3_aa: CASSVGQVGDTQYF
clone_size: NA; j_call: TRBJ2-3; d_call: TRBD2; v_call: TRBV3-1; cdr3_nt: TGTGCCACCAGCAAACAGGGGACTAGCGGAGCCACAGATACGCAGTATTTT; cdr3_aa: CATSKQGTSGATDTQYF
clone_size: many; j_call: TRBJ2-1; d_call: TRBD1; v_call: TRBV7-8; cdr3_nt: TGTGCCAGCAATCGGGACAGATTCTACAATGAGCAGTTCTTC; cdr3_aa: CASNRDRFYNEQFF
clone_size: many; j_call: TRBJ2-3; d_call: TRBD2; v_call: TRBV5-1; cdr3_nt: TGCGCCAGCAGCTTGGTTAGCGGGGTTGCAGATACGCAGTATTTT; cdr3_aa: CASSLVSGVADTQYF
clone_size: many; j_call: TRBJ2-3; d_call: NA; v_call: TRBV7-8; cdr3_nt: TGTGCCAGCAGCTTAGAGGTCGGAGAATGGAACACGCAGTATTTT; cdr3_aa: CASSLEVGEWNTQYF
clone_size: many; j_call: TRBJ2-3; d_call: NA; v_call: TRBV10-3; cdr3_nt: TGTGCCATCAGTGAGTTTGGGTACACAGATACGCAGTATTTT; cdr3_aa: CAISEFGYTDTQYF
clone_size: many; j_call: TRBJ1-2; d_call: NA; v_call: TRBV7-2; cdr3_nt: TGTGCCAGCAGCCCAACGGTGACGTATGGCTACACCTTC; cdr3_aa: CASSPTVTYGYTF
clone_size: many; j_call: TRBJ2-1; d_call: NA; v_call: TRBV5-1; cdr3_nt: TGCGCCAGCAGCTTGGCCGACAGAAGCTCCTACAATGAGCAGTTCTTC; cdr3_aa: CASSLADRSSYNEQFF